This T cell receptor beta chain was documented in a study of immune characterization of retroperitoneal liposarcoma. Per the germline V gene, CDR1 is SGHAT and CDR2 is FQDESV (reference sequence). The CDR3 extends over 15 amino acids. V was pared by 6 bases and J by 11 bases, with 18 bases of the junction left unmatched. This clonotype is classed as medium-sized. TCRdb re-called the PCR reads with MiXCR, one entry per CDR3 protein. The table shows roughly 10,000 distinct CDR3 sequences, with about a quarter occurring only once. The chain combines TRBV11-1 with TRBJ2-5, with 7 bases fitting TRBD1. The TCR originated in a female donor with retroperitoneal liposarcoma. The sample consisted of tumor tissue. In DNA form, the CDR3 reads TGTGCCAGCAGTTTTGGGACAGCCCTTCTCCTTAGGCAGTACTTC. This gives the protein CASSFGTALLLRQYF. Based on the CDR3 plus reference TRBV11-1 and TRBJ2-5, the full variable domain is EAEVAQSPRYKITEKSQAVAFWCDPISGHATLYWYRQILGQGPELLVQFQDESVVDDSQLPKDRFSAERLKGVDSTLKIQPAELGDSAMYLCASSFGTALLLRQYFGPGTRLLVL.